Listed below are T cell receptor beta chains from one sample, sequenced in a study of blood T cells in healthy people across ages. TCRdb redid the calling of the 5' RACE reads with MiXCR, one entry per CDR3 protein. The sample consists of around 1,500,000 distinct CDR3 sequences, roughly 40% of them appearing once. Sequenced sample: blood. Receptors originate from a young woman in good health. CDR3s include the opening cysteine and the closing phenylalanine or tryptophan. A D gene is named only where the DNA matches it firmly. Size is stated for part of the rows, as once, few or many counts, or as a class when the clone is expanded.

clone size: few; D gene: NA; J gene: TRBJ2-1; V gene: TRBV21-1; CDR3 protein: CASSKARTTNEQFF; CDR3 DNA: TGTGCCAGCAGCAAAGCTAGGACCACCAATGAGCAGTTCTTC
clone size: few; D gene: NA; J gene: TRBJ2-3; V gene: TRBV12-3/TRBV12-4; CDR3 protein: CASKRSFGDTQYF; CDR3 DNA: TGTGCCAGCAAGAGGAGTTTTGGGGATACGCAGTATTTT
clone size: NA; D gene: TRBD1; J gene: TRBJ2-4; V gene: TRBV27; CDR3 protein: CASSRDRWWYF; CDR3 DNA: TGTGCCAGCAGCCGGGACAGGTGGTGGTACTTC
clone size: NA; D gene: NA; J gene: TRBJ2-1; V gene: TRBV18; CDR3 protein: CASSPSGQGFSYNEQFF; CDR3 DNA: TGTGCCAGCTCACCAAGCGGGCAGGGGTTTAGCTACAATGAGCAGTTCTTC
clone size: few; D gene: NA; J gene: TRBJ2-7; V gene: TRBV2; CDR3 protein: CASSEVSPYEQYF; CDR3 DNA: TGTGCCAGCAGTGAAGTTTCCCCCTACGAGCAGTACTTC
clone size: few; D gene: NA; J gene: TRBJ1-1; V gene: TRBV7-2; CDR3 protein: CASSLSTGMNTEAFF; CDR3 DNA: TGTGCCAGCAGCTTAAGTACAGGGATGAACACTGAAGCTTTCTTT
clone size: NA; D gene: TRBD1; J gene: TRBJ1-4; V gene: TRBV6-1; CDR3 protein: CASSRTGTNEKLFF; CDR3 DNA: TGTGCCAGCAGTCGGACAGGGACGAATGAAAAACTGTTTTTT
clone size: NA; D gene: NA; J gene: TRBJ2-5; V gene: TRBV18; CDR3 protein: CASSPSLDNEQYF; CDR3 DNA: TGTGCCAGCTCACCCTCACTAGACAATGAGCAGTACTTC
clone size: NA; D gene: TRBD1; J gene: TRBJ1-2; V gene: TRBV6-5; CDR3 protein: CASSPAHRGGYGYTF; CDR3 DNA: TGTGCCAGCAGTCCTGCTCACAGGGGAGGGTATGGCTACACCTTC
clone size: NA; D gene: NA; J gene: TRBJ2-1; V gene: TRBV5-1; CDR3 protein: CASSSGSQSGNEQFF; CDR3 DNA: TGCGCCAGCAGCTCCGGGTCCCAGTCCGGCAATGAGCAGTTCTTC
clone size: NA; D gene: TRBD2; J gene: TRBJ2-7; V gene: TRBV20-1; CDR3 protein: CSASGGDRYEQYF; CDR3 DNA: TGCAGTGCTAGCGGGGGGGATCGGTACGAGCAGTACTTC
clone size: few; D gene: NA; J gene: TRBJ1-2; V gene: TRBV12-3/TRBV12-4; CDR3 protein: CASSFWGGYTF; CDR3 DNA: TGTGCCAGCAGTTTTTGGGGAGGCTACACCTTC
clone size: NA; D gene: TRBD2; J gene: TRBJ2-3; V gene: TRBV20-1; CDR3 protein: CSALGLGGGTDTQYF; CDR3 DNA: TGCAGTGCACTAGGACTAGGCGGGGGCACAGATACGCAGTATTTT
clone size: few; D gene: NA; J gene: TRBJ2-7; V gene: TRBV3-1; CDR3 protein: CASSRDPGTYEQYF; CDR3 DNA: TGTGCCAGCAGCCGGGACCCAGGGACTTACGAGCAGTACTTC
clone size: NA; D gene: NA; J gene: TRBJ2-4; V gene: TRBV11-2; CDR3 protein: CASSLSLNIQYF; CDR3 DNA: TGTGCCAGCAGCTTATCCTTAAACATTCAGTACTTC
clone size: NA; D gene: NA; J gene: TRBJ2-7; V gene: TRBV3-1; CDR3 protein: CASSQRGATVSYEQYF; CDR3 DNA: TGTGCCAGCAGCCAAAGGGGGGCCACGGTATCATACGAGCAGTACTTC
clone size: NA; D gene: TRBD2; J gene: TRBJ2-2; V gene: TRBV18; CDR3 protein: CASSPRRTSGTTNTGELFF; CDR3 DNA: TGTGCCAGCTCACCACGTAGGACTAGCGGAACGACGAACACCGGGGAGCTGTTTTTT
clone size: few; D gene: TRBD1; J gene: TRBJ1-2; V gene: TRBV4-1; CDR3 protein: CASSQAAGGNYGYTF; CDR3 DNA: TGCGCCAGCAGCCAAGCGGCAGGGGGCAACTATGGCTACACCTTC
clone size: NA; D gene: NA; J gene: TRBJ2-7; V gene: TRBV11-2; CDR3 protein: CASSLVLGLGGYEQYF; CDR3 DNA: TGTGCCAGCAGCTTAGTTCTAGGGCTTGGGGGCTACGAGCAGTACTTC
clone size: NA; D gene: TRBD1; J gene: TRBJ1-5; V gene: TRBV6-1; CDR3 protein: CASGQGSSNQPQHF; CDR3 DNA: TGTGCCAGCGGACAGGGTAGCAGCAATCAGCCCCAGCATTTT
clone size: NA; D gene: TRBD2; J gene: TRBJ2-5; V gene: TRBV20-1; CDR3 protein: CSARWLAEQETQYF; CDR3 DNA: TGCAGTGCTAGATGGCTAGCGGAACAAGAGACCCAGTACTTC
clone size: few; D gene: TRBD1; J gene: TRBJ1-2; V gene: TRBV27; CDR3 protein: CASSQGALDYGYTF; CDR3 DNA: TGTGCCAGCAGTCAGGGGGCCTTAGACTATGGCTACACCTTC
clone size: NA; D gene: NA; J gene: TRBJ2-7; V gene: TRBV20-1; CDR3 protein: CSAREAGQSYEQYF; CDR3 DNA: TGCAGTGCTAGAGAGGCGGGACAGTCCTACGAGCAGTACTTC
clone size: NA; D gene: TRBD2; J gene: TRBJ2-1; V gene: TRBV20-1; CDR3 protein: CSARDPVAGLEQFF; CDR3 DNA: TGCAGTGCTAGAGATCCCGTAGCGGGACTGGAGCAGTTCTTC
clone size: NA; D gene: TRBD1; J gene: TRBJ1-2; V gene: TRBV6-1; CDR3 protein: CASSDRGSDYGYTF; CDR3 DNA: TGTGCCAGCAGTGACAGGGGGAGTGACTATGGCTACACCTTC
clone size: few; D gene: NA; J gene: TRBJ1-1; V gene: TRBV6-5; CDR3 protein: CASTNWARWAFF; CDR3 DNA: TGTGCCAGCACCAATTGGGCACGTTGGGCTTTCTTT
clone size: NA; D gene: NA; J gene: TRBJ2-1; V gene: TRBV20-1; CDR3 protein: CSARDLQGGGSYNEQFF; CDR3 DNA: TGCAGTGCTAGAGATCTGCAGGGCGGAGGCTCCTACAATGAGCAGTTCTTC
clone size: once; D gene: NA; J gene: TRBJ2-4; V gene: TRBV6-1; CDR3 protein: CASRPGEYF; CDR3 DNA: TGTGCCAGCCGGCCTGGAGAGTACTTC
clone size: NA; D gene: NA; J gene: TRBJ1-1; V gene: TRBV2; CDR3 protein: CASNTDQNTEAFF; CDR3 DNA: TGTGCCAGCAATACAGATCAGAACACTGAAGCTTTCTTT